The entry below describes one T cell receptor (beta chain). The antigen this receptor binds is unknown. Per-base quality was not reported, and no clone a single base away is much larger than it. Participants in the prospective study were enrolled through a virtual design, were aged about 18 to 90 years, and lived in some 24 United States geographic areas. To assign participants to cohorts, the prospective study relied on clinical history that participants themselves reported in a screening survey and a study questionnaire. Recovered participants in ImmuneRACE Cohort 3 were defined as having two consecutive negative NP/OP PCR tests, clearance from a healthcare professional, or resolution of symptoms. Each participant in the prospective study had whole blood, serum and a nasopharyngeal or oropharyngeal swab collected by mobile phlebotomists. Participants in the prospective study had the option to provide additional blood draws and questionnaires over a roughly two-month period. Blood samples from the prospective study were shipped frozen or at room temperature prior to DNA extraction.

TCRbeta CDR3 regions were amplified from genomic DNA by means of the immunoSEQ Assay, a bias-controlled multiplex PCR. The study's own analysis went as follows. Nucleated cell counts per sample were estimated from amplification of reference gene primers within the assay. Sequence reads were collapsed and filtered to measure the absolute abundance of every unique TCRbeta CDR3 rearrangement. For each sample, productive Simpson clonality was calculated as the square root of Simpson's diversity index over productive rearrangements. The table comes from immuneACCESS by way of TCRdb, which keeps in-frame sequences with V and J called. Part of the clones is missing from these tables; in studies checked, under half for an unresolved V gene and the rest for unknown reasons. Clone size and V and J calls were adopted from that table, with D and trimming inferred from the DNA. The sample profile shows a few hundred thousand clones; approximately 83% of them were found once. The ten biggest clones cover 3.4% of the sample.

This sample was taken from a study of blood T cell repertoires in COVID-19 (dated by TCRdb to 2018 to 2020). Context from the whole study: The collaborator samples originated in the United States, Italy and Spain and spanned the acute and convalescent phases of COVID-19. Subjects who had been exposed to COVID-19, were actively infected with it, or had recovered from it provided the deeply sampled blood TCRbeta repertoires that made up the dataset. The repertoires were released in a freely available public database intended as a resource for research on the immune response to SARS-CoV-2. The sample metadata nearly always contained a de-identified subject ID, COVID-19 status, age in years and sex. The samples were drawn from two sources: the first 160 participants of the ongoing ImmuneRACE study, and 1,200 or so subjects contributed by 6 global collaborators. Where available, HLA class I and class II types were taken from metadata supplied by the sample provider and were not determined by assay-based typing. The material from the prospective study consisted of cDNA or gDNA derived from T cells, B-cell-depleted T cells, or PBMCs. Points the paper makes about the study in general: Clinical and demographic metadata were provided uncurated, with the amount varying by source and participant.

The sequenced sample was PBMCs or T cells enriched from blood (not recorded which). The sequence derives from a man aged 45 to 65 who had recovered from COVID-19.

The CDR3 in this case is CASSLGGAGGNTIYF. At the DNA level, the sequence is TGTGCCAGCAGCTTAGGGGGCGCGGGAGGAAACACCATATATTTT. The receptor chain draws on TRBV11-2 and TRBJ1-3; TRBD1 might be the D gene, on 5 matching bases. Taken from the germline V gene, the CDR1 and CDR2 loops are SGHAT and FQNNGV. Including the terminal cysteine and phenylalanine, the CDR3 comprises 15 residues. Only the CDR3 DNA stays, 45 bases, in frame from base 1. Trimming removed 1 base from V and 4 bases from J, leaving 11 bases between the germline ends.